These 21 T cell receptor beta chains were sequenced from one sample in a study of CD8 T cells in Susac syndrome (dated by TCRdb to between 2019 and 2020). Library method: the immunoSEQ multiplex PCR assay. RNA was extracted using the RNeasy kit, and about 0.45 to 1 microgram was reverse transcribed with random hexamers. TCRdb reprocessing: public reads trimmed at Q25 with fastp, clones called with MiXCR, in-frame beta chains kept. Each entry is one CDR3 protein sequence, shown with its most common DNA and genes. This sample comprises 400,000 to 550,000 distinct CDR3 sequences, approximately 89% of them detected only once. Approximately 0.11% of the sample is taken by the ten largest. The sequencing input was CD8+ T cells from PBMCs. The receptor set was obtained from a human donor with multiple sclerosis.

The rearrangement uses TRBV30 and TRBJ2-7; D not certain. V was trimmed by 1 base and J by 2 bases, leaving 18 bases between them. The CDR3 has 16 amino acids. Germline values: CDR1 GTSNPN, CDR2 SVGIG (reference sequence). The CDR3 sequence: CAWSASLDRVTYEQYF. The DNA of the CDR3 is TGTGCCTGGAGTGCCTCCTTGGATAGGGTAACCTACGAGCAGTACTTC.

This clonotype was seen more than once but under ten times. J is TRBJ2-7 and V is TRBV5-1, with TRBD2 matching 7 bases. V shed 6 bases and J 5 bases; nucleotides not matched to a gene: 11. CDR3 length equals 14 residues. Germline values: CDR1 SGHRS, CDR2 YFSETQ. This CDR3 reads CASKVGEGLDEQYF. The CDR3 nucleotides read TGCGCCAGCAAAGTGGGGGAGGGCCTCGACGAGCAGTACTTC. The variable domain in full, with the rest retrieved from reference TRBV5-1 and TRBJ2-7, is KAGVTQTPRYLIKTRGQQVTLSCSPISGHRSVSWYQQTPGQGLQFLFEYFSETQRNKGNFPGRFSGRQFSNSRSEMNVSTLELGDSALYLCASKVGEGLDEQYFGPGTRLTVT.

The chain recombines TRBV30 with TRBJ2-7, with 8 bases fitting TRBD1. This CDR3 has 15 residues. J gave up 7 bases and V 1 base, and 12 bases lay outside the gene matches. CDR1 and CDR2 from the germline V gene are GTSNPN and SVGIG (reference sequence). The CDR3 reads CAWSASTGVLREQYF. The CDR3 DNA sequence: TGTGCCTGGAGTGCGTCGACAGGGGTGCTTCGGGAGCAGTACTTC.

The chain couples TRBV29-1 to TRBJ1-1, with D possibly matching TRBD1 (5 bases). The V and J ends lost 4 bases and 1 base respectively, with 13 bases between them. Germline CDR1 and CDR2: SQVTM and ANQGSEA. The CDR3 runs 14 residues. Here the CDR3 reads CSVVLGRGNTEAFF. The DNA of the CDR3 is TGCAGCGTTGTCCTCGGGAGGGGGAACACTGAAGCTTTCTTT.

This sequence joins TRBV11-2 and TRBJ2-4; D may be TRBD2 (5 bases). Looked up from germline, CDR1 is SGHAT and CDR2 is FQNNGV. Trimming shortened V by 5 bases and J by 0 bases, and 11 bases separated the two germline ends. The CDR3 sequence is 15 residues long. CDR3 DNA sequence: TGTGCCAGCAGCGGAGGTAGTCTAGCCAAAAACATTCAGTACTTC. It codes for CASSGGSLAKNIQYF.

The chain links TRBV27 to TRBJ2-7; a weak D match, TRBD1 (6 bases). The CDR3 consists of 15 residues. Trimming stripped 5 bases from V and 2 bases from J, with 16 bases between. Per germline, CDR1 MNHEY and CDR2 SMNVEV (reference sequence). The CDR3 spells CASSTFRDKPYEQYF. DNA for the CDR3: TGTGCCAGCAGTACCTTTCGGGACAAGCCCTACGAGCAGTACTTC.

The chain joins TRBV5-6 to TRBJ1-2; tentatively, D is TRBD1 (6 bases). The CDR3 loop spans 14 amino acids. Trimming left V 0 bases short and J 6 bases short, with 12 bases between. Per germline, CDR1 SGHDT and CDR2 YYEEEE. The DNA for the CDR3 is TGTGCCAGCAGCTTGGGTGCGCCAGGGGATGGCTACACCTTC. Encoded protein: CASSLGAPGDGYTF.

A few counts support this clonotype. The J gene is TRBJ2-5, the V gene TRBV5-4, with D perhaps being TRBD1 or TRBD2 (5 bases each). The V end was cut by 4 bases, the J end by 3 bases, with 16 bases between. CDR3 length: 15 amino acids. Looked up from germline, CDR1 is SGHNT and CDR2 is YYREEE (reference sequence). CDR3 bases: TGTGCCAGCAGCCATCGGCCGGTGGGGGAAGAGACCCAGTACTTC. This translates into CASSHRPVGEETQYF.

This chain joins TRBV27 and TRBJ2-1, with 8 bases identical to TRBD1. The V segment lost 3 bases and the J segment 2 bases; nucleotides outside the gene matches: 3. Germline loops: CDR1 MNHEY, CDR2 SMNVEV (reference sequence). The CDR3 sequence is 15 residues long. CDR3 bases: TGTGCCAGCAGTTTGACAGGGGAGGCCTACAATGAGCAGTTCTTC. It translates to CASSLTGEAYNEQFF.

The V and J genes are TRBV2 and TRBJ1-5; 8 bases match TRBD1. The germline gives CDR1 SNHLY, CDR2 FYNNEI. CDR3 size: 15 residues. Trimming at V came to 4 bases and at J to 4 bases, leaving 6 bases not matched to a gene. The CDR3 spells CASSGRDRKNQPQHF. In nucleotides, the CDR3 is TGTGCCAGCAGTGGCCGGGACAGGAAAAATCAGCCCCAGCATTTT.

In nucleotides, the CDR3 is TGTGCCAGCAGTCCCCAGGGGGGTTTCGCTGAAGCTTTCTTT. This sequence encodes CASSPQGGFAEAFF. The gene calls are TRBV16 and TRBJ1-1; 7 nucleotides align to TRBD1. This CDR3 has 14 residues. V was clipped by 6 bases and J by 6 bases; unmatched bases: 10. Germline-derived CDR1 and CDR2 are KGHSY and FQNENV.

CDR3 in amino acids: CASSQVILGQGKIQYF. In DNA, the CDR3 is TGCGCCAGCAGCCAAGTAATTTTGGGACAGGGAAAAATTCAGTACTTC. The chain joins TRBV4-1 to TRBJ2-4; 9 bases fit TRBD1. The CDR3 spans 16 residues. Germline V gene sequence: CDR1 MGHRA, CDR2 YSYEKL. The V segment lost 1 base and the J segment 10 bases; nucleotides outside the gene matches: 11.

The chain combines TRBV30 with TRBJ1-1; D is unresolved. This CDR3 comprises 14 residues. Trimming took off 1 base at V and 1 base at J, with 10 bases between the two ends. Germline CDR1 and CDR2: GTSNPN and SVGIG (reference sequence). CDR3: CAWSDRTANTEAFF. CDR3 DNA sequence: TGTGCCTGGAGTGACCGGACGGCGAACACTGAAGCTTTCTTT. Complete variable domain (other parts from reference TRBV30 and TRBJ1-1): SQTIHQWPATLVQPVGSPLSLECTVEGTSNPNLYWYRQAAGRGLQLLFYSVGIGQISSEVPQNLSASRPQDRQFILSSKKLLLSDSGFYLCAWSDRTANTEAFFGQGTRLTVV.

The chain combines TRBV12-5 with TRBJ2-3, with TRBD1 matching 8 bases. The V segment lost 1 base and the J segment 2 bases; nucleotides outside the gene matches: 8. The germline V gene encodes CDR1 LGHNT and CDR2 FRNRAP. CDR3 length equals 17 residues. CDR3 nucleotide sequence: TGTGCTAGTGGTTTGGCCACGACAGGGGCCTACACAGATACGCAGTATTTT. Protein product: CASGLATTGAYTDTQYF.

The chain couples TRBV29-1 to TRBJ1-2, with 8 nucleotides matching TRBD1. With V trimmed by 3 bases and J by 3 bases, 3 bases remained unmatched. The germline V gene has CDR1 SQVTM and CDR2 ANQGSEA. This CDR3 region has 13 residues. CDR3 DNA sequence: TGCAGCGTTGATGACAGGGGAGACTATGGCTACACCTTC. It codes for CSVDDRGDYGYTF.

On this clonotype itself: One end of the junction is discordant with germline, which a read error may explain. This chain links TRBV5-4 with TRBJ2-1, with TRBD2 identical over 9 bases. The length of the CDR3 is 15 residues. Germline CDR1 SGHNT, CDR2 YYREEE (reference sequence). The CDR3 DNA sequence: TGTGCCAGCAGATTGGCGGGAGGGCCCTACAATGAGCAGTTCTTC. This gives the protein CASRLAGGPYNEQFF.

The chain links TRBV5-6 to TRBJ1-2, with TRBD1 as a possible D gene (6 bases). This CDR3 contains 17 residues. The germline gives CDR1 SGHDT, CDR2 YYEEEE. V lost 0 bases, J lost 5 bases, and 20 bases lay in between. CDR3 DNA sequence: TGTGCCAGCAGCTTGGCCAGAGAGACAGGTATTGAGTATGGCTACACCTTC. The encoded protein is CASSLARETGIEYGYTF.

The CDR3 here is CASSLVGLAGLLQETQYF. In DNA form, the CDR3 reads TGTGCCAGCAGTTTAGTTGGGTTAGCGGGATTACTACAAGAGACCCAGTACTTC. This chain joins TRBV27 and TRBJ2-5; 8 nucleotides line up with TRBD2. With 2 bases clipped from V and 2 bases from J, the junction kept 13 bases outside the gene matches. CDR1 and CDR2 from the germline V gene are MNHEY and SMNVEV (reference sequence). This CDR3 has 18 residues.

This clonotype has just a few counts. J is TRBJ2-5 and V is TRBV11-3, with TRBD2 matching over 13 bases. V was clipped by 4 bases and J by 1 base; unmatched bases: 3. Germline CDR1 and CDR2: SGHNT and YENEEA. This CDR3 is 16 amino acids long. The CDR3 DNA is TGTGCCAGCAGCTCGGGACTAGCGGGGACCCAAGAGACCCAGTACTTC. Its protein is CASSSGLAGTQETQYF.

V is TRBV27 and J is TRBJ2-3, with D hard to call. CDR1 is MNHEY, CDR2 SMNVEV, per germline (reference sequence). With 2 bases removed from V and 4 bases from J, the gap between germline ends came to 7 bases. CDR3 length: 13 residues. CDR3 loop: CASSLKVADTQYF. The CDR3, as DNA: TGTGCCAGCAGTTTAAAGGTTGCAGATACGCAGTATTTT.

The chain is built from TRBV6-6 and TRBJ1-2; D might be TRBD1 (5 bases). The V end lost 2 bases, the J end lost 7 bases, and 14 bases lay between the germline ends. Looked up from germline, CDR1 is MNHNY and CDR2 is SVGAGI (reference sequence). The CDR3 totals 14 residues. The CDR3 DNA reads TGTGCCAGCAGTTACCGAGACAGTACGGCTGGCTACACCTTC. It translates to CASSYRDSTAGYTF.